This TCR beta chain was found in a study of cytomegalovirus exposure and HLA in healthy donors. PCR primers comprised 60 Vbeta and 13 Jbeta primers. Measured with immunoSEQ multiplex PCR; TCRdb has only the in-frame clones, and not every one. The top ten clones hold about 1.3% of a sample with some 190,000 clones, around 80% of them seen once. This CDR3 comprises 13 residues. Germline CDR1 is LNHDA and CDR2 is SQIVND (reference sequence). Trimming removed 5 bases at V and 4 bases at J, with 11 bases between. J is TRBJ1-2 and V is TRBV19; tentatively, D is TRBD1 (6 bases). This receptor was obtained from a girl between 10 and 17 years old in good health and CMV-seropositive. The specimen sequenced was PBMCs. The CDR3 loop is CASSPTGIYGYTF. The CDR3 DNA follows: TGTGCCAGTAGTCCAACAGGGATCTATGGCTACACCTTC.